This T cell receptor beta chain was documented in a study of Ad26.COV2.S vaccination and SARS-CoV-2 variants. Study overall: It was the COV1001 Ad26.COV2.S trial arm that included the donor. In the study, Ad26.COV2.S was injected intramuscularly once, or twice 56 days apart. Study-level points and caveats: Total T cell responses were possibly underestimated by TCR breadth and depth analyses.

V was shortened by 6 bases and J by 1 base, with 9 bases between the two germline ends. The CDR3 has 13 residues. Germline CDR1 reads MNHEY; CDR2 reads SVGAGI. Here immunoSEQ multiplex PCR was the method, and the copy in TCRdb shows in-frame clones only, minus some. This table holds 350,000 to 450,000 clones, 92% found once. Details on this clone: The antigen is not known.

The sample's treatment: around 19 received Ad26.COV2.S at low or high dose, single or two shots; roughly 5 received placebo; per-sample allocation not given. Samples were taken on day 63 after the first vaccine or placebo injection. The vaccine delivered Wuhan-strain SARS-CoV-2 spike through an Ad26 vector. The source of this sequence is a person between 18 and 59 years old who received the Ad26.COV2.S COVID-19 vaccine or a placebo. The chain links TRBV6-5 to TRBJ1-1; D call uncertain. The sequencing here drew on peripheral blood, taken in a trial of Ad26.COV2.S vaccine versus placebo. Here the CDR3 reads CASRRGSNTEAFF. The CDR3 bases are TGTGCCAGCAGGCGGGGTTCGAACACTGAAGCTTTCTTT.